This T cell receptor (beta chain) was sequenced for a study of response to subunit inactivated influenza vaccine. This CDR3 spans 13 amino acids. The J segment lost 8 bases and the V segment lost 10 bases, leaving 8 bases of the junction unmatched. TCRdb reanalysed the RT-PCR reads using MiXCR and keeps one entry per CDR3 protein. The repertoire has some 800,000 distinct CDR3 sequences, 21% of them found once; the top ten carry 10% to 13%. This clonotype was observed a handful of times. The sample in question was PBMCs from blood, obtained 5 days after vaccination. The TCR was taken from a middle-aged man who received an inactivated influenza vaccine. The chain has TRBV12-3 or TRBV12-4 and TRBJ2-2; 9 bases fit TRBD2. The CDR3 sequence is CATSGGTMGELFF. CDR3 coding DNA: TGTGCCACCAGCGGGGGGACCATGGGGGAGCTGTTTTTT.